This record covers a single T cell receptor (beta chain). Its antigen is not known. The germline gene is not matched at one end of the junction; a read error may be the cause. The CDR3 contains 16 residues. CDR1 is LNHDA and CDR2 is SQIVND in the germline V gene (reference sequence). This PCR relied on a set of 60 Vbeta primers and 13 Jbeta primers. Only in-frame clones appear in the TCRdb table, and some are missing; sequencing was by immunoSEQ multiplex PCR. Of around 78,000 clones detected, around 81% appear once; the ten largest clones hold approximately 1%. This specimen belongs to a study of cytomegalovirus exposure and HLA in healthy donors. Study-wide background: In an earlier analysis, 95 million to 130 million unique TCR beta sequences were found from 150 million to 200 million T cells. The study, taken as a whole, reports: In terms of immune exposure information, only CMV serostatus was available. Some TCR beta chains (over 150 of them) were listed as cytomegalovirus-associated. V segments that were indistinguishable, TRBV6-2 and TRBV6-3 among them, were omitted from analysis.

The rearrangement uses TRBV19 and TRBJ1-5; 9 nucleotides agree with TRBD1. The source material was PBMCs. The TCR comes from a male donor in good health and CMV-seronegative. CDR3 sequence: CASSIGGDRVSKPQNF. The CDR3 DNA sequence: TGTGCCAGTAGTATAGGAGGGGACAGGGTTTCTAAGCCCCAGAATTTT. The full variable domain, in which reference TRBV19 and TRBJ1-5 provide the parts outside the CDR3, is DGGITQSPKYLFRKEGQNVTLSCEQNLNHDAMYWYRQDPGQGLRLIYYSQIVNDFQKGDIAEGYSVSREKKESFPLTVTSAQKNPTAFYLCASSIGGDRVSKPQNFGDGTRLSIL.